These 21 T cell receptor beta chains share one sample of origin, sequenced in a study of blood T cell repertoires in COVID-19. The repertoire was sequenced with immunoSEQ multiplex PCR; TCRdb's copy has only in-frame clones and lacks some. The table lists a few hundred thousand clones, over 75% of them singletons. Sequencing was carried out using PBMCs or T cells enriched from blood (not recorded which). The source of these receptors is a woman aged 40 to 49 who had been exposed to COVID-19.

Concerning this clone: Compared with germline, one end of the junction differs, possibly owing to a read error. The chain combines TRBV28 with TRBJ1-2; D possibly corresponds to TRBD1 (5 bases). The V gene's germline CDR1 is MDHEN and CDR2 SYDVKM. The CDR3 is 12 amino acids. In DNA, the CDR3 is TGTGCCAGCAGTTTACGATTTGGGGCGACCTCCTTC. It specifies CASSLRFGATSF.

This chain uses TRBV28 with TRBJ1-4; D is unclear. The CDR3 loop spans 15 amino acids. Germline lookup yields CDR1 MDHEN and CDR2 SYDVKM. Trimming shortened V by 9 bases and J by 6 bases, and 20 bases separated the two germline ends. The CDR3 sequence is CASLYGVGVDEKLFF. For the CDR3, the DNA is TGTGCCAGTTTGTACGGGGTTGGGGTGGATGAAAAACTGTTTTTT.

The chain carries TRBV13 and TRBJ2-3; D gene unclear. Trimming took off 5 bases at V and 7 bases at J, with 10 bases between the two ends. The V gene's germline CDR1 is PRHDT and CDR2 FYEKMQ (reference sequence). CDR3 length equals 12 residues. The chain's CDR3 is CASSLQANTQYF. The CDR3 DNA reads as TGTGCCAGCAGCCTCCAGGCGAATACGCAGTATTTT.

The J gene is TRBJ1-1, the V gene TRBV5-4; maybe TRBD1 (6 bases). CDR3 length: 15 residues. Trimming pared 0 bases from V and 1 base from J, leaving 10 bases between. Germline V CDR1 and CDR2: SGHNT, YYREEE (reference sequence). The CDR3 reads CASSLAGTQNTEAFF. The CDR3, as DNA: TGTGCCAGCAGCTTGGCGGGGACACAGAACACTGAAGCTTTCTTT.

This clone has more than one count but fewer than ten. The rearrangement joins TRBV27 to TRBJ1-2; the match to TRBD1 covers 7 bases. Germline trimming cut 4 bases from V and 3 bases from J; bases unmatched to any gene: 5. The CDR3 contains 14 residues. Germline V CDR1 and CDR2: MNHEY, SMNVEV (reference sequence). The chain's CDR3 is CASSSQGNYYGYTF. CDR3 coding DNA: TGTGCCAGCAGTTCACAGGGGAACTACTATGGCTACACCTTC.

For this clone: The same CDR3 can be traced to other DNA sequences in this sample. The CDR3 coding sequence is TGTGCCAGCAGCTTGTTAGCGGGAGCAGATACGCAGTATTTT. It codes for CASSLLAGADTQYF. The rearrangement joins TRBV7-2 to TRBJ2-3; 9 nucleotides align to TRBD2. After removal of 3 bases from V and 4 bases from J, the junction contained 2 bases not matched to a gene. This CDR3 spans 14 amino acids. Germline V gives CDR1 SGHTA, CDR2 FQGNSA.

This chain connects TRBV5-8 to TRBJ2-5; TRBD1 matches at 8 bases. This CDR3 is 14 amino acids long. With V trimmed by 2 bases and J by 4 bases, 4 bases remained unmatched. The V gene's germline CDR1 is SGHTS and CDR2 YDEGEE. CDR3 DNA sequence: TGTGCCAGCAGCTTACGGACAGGGACAGAGACCCAGTACTTC. Translated, it gives CASSLRTGTETQYF.

The chain combines TRBV6-2 or TRBV6-3 with TRBJ1-6; tentative D call: TRBD1 (6 bases). The CDR3 runs to 15 residues. Deletions cut 6 bases from V and 8 bases from J, with 17 bases between. CDR1 and CDR2 from the germline V gene are MNHEY and SVGEGT. The CDR3 DNA follows: TGTGCCAGCAGCCGTCTGCGGGCAGGGGATTCACCCCTCCACTTT. Amino acid sequence: CASSRLRAGDSPLHF.

The V call is TRBV2, the J call TRBJ1-1, with D possibly matching TRBD1 (6 bases). The CDR3 is 12 amino acids. V gave up 10 bases and J gave up 1 base, with 10 bases separating them. Germline CDR1 and CDR2: SNHLY and FYNNEI. The CDR3 coding sequence is TGTGCCATCAGACAGGCGAACACTGAAGCTTTCTTT. Translated: CAIRQANTEAFF. Full variable domain (missing parts from reference TRBV2 and TRBJ1-1): EPEVTQTPSHQVTQMGQEVILRCVPISNHLYFYWYRQILGQKVEFLVSFYNNEISEKSEIFDDQFSVERPDGSNFTLKIRSTKLEDSAMYFCAIRQANTEAFFGQGTRLTVV.

The chain recombines TRBV28 with TRBJ2-7; 10 nucleotides line up with TRBD1. With V trimmed by 5 bases and J by 0 bases, 7 bases remained unmatched. The CDR3 is 16 residues long. Germline loops: CDR1 MDHEN, CDR2 SYDVKM. CDR3 sequence: CASSMTGGERSYEQYF. CDR3 nucleotides: TGTGCCAGCAGTATGACAGGGGGCGAACGCTCCTACGAGCAGTACTTC.

The J gene is TRBJ1-6, the V gene TRBV4-1; 9 nucleotides align to TRBD1. The CDR3 is made up of 15 amino acids. Germline V lookup: CDR1 MGHRA, CDR2 YSYEKL. Losses at the gene ends were 3 bases for V and 6 bases for J; bases not matched to a gene: 3. The CDR3 sequence: CASSQPGQGNSPLHF. CDR3 nucleotide sequence: TGCGCCAGCAGCCAGCCGGGACAGGGTAATTCACCCCTCCACTTT.

The chain combines TRBV7-2 with TRBJ1-1, with D maybe TRBD1 (6 bases). CDR1 SGHTA and CDR2 FQGNSA come from the germline V gene. The V end lost 2 bases, the J end lost 0 bases, and 10 bases lay between the germline ends. The CDR3 consists of 15 residues. The CDR3 loop is CASSLKRTVNTEAFF. The CDR3 DNA sequence: TGTGCCAGCAGCTTAAAGAGGACAGTGAACACTGAAGCTTTCTTT.

V is TRBV6-2 or TRBV6-3 and J is TRBJ2-1; TRBD1 aligns across 9 bases. With 4 bases clipped from V and 7 bases from J, the junction kept 8 bases outside the gene matches. Looked up from germline, CDR1 is MNHEY and CDR2 is SVGEGT. The CDR3 extends over 15 amino acids. The CDR3 sequence: CASSWDRDTSNEQFF. CDR3 bases: TGTGCCAGCAGTTGGGACAGGGATACCTCGAATGAGCAGTTCTTC.

The chain combines TRBV5-1 with TRBJ1-5; perhaps TRBD1 as D (6 bases). The CDR3 length is 14 residues. Per the germline V gene, CDR1 is SGHRS and CDR2 is YFSETQ. The V and J ends lost 4 bases and 5 bases respectively, with 13 bases between them. This chain's CDR3 is CASSQGGTDQPQHF. DNA of the CDR3: TGCGCCAGCAGCCAAGGGGGAACTGATCAGCCCCAGCATTTT.

J is TRBJ2-7 and V is TRBV5-6; 8 positions agree with TRBD1. Germline V gene data show CDR1 as SGHDT and CDR2 as YYEEEE. V lost 0 bases and J lost 0; bases outside the gene matches: 5. CDR3 length: 16 residues. CDR3 DNA sequence: TGTGCCAGCAGCTTGGGGGACAGGATTTTCTCCTACGAGCAGTACGTC. Translating it yields CASSLGDRIFSYEQYV.

The rearrangement links TRBV9 to TRBJ1-2; 8 bases match TRBD1. The CDR3 spans 14 residues. In germline, CDR1 is SGDLS, CDR2 YYNGEE. J was trimmed by 4 bases and V by 6 bases; bases with no gene match: 8. In DNA form, the CDR3 reads TGTGCCAGCACGTTGACAGGGGACCGCTATGGCTACACCTTC. It yields the protein CASTLTGDRYGYTF.

This clone was seen only a few times. V gene TRBV6-2 or TRBV6-3 combines with J gene TRBJ2-3; TRBD2 aligns across 8 bases. Germline CDR1 is MNHEY and CDR2 is SVGEGT. Trimming removed 2 bases from V and 0 bases from J; junction bases left unmatched: 4. CDR3 length: 16 amino acids. CDR3 DNA: TGTGCCAGCAGTTACCTTACTAGCGGCAGCACAGATACGCAGTATTTT. Residues: CASSYLTSGSTDTQYF.

There are a few counts of this clone. The chain employs TRBV6-5 and TRBJ1-6; possibly TRBD1 for D (6 bases). The CDR3 runs 14 residues. V lost 8 bases and J lost 8, with 16 bases in between. Germline-derived CDR1 and CDR2 are MNHEY and SVGAGI. The CDR3: CASLRQVLDSPLHF. Here the CDR3 DNA reads TGTGCCAGCCTGAGACAGGTTCTAGATTCACCCCTCCACTTT.

The genes are TRBV7-2 and TRBJ2-7, with 7 bases identical to TRBD2. V lost 0 bases to trimming and J lost 2 bases; unmatched junction nucleotides: 10. The CDR3 runs 17 residues. Germline V CDR1 and CDR2: SGHTA, FQGNSA. This CDR3 reads CASSLAYTRGVPYEQYF. Written as DNA, the CDR3 is TGTGCCAGCAGCTTAGCCTACACACGGGGGGTCCCCTACGAGCAGTACTTC.

This chain's CDR3 is CAWRRGPSETQYF. The CDR3 DNA reads TGTGCCTGGAGGCGAGGGCCCTCCGAGACCCAGTACTTC. The chain recombines TRBV30 with TRBJ2-5; perhaps TRBD2 as D (5 bases). The V gene lost 3 bases and the J gene lost 5 bases, with 13 bases spanning the gap. In germline, CDR1 is GTSNPN, CDR2 SVGIG (reference sequence). The CDR3 is 13 residues long.

This chain links TRBV7-8 with TRBJ2-5, with TRBD2 matching 9 bases. Trimming at V came to 2 bases and at J to 7 bases, leaving 11 bases not matched to a gene. This CDR3 is 16 amino acids long. The germline V gene encodes CDR1 SGHVS and CDR2 FQNEAQ. The CDR3 sequence is CASSLPPSGNVGTQYF. The CDR3 region has the DNA TGTGCCAGCAGCTTACCGCCTAGCGGGAACGTCGGGACCCAGTACTTC.